This entry describes one T cell receptor beta chain. This CDR3 is also generated by other DNA sequences in the sample. The V end lost 5 bases, the J end lost 0 bases, and 11 bases lay between the germline ends. The length of the CDR3 is 15 residues. The germline CDR1 and CDR2 sequences are SEHNR and FQNEAQ (reference sequence). The data were produced by immunoSEQ multiplex PCR, yet TCRdb's version contains in-frame clones alone and is incomplete. The table lists 250,000 to 300,000 clones, roughly 90% of them singletons. The data originate from a study of blood T cell repertoires in COVID-19. The sequenced sample consisted of peripheral blood. The source of this sequence is a man aged 45-60 years with acute or convalescent COVID-19. The chain employs TRBV7-9 and TRBJ2-4, with D possibly matching TRBD2 (5 bases). CDR3: CASSVSGLAKNIQYF. The CDR3 DNA follows: TGTGCCAGCAGCGTATCAGGACTAGCCAAAAACATTCAGTACTTC.